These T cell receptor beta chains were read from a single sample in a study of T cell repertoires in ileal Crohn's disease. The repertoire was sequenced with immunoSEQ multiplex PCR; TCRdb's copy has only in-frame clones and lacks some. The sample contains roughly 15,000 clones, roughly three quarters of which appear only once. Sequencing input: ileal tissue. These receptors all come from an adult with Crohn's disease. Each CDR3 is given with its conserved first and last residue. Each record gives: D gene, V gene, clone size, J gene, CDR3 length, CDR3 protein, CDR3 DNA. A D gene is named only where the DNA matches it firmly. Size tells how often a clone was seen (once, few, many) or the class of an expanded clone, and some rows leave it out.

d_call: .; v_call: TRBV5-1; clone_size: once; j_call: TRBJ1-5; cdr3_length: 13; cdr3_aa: CASSLGGDQPQHF; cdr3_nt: TGCGCCAGCAGCTTAGGGGGGGACCAGCCCCAGCATTTT
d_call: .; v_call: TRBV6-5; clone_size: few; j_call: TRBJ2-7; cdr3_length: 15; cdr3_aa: CASSPGLPLGYEQYF; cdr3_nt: TGTGCCAGCAGCCCCGGACTTCCCTTGGGGTACGAGCAGTACTTC
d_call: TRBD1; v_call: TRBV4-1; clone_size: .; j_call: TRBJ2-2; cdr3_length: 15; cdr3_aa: CASSQGDRDTGELFF; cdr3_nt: TGCGCCAGCAGCCAAGGGGACAGGGACACCGGGGAGCTGTTTTTT
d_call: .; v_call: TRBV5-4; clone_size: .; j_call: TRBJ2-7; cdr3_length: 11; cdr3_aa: CASSLEKEQYF; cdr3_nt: TGTGCCAGCAGCTTGGAAAAAGAGCAGTACTTC
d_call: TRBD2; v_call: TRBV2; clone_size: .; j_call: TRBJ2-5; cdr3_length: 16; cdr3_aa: CASRGTSGVSQETQYF; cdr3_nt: TGTGCCAGCAGGGGGACTAGCGGGGTGTCCCAAGAGACCCAGTACTTC
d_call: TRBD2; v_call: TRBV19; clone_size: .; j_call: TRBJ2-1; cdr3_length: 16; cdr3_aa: CASSIVGRNSYNEQFF; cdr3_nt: TGTGCCAGTAGTATCGTCGGGAGGAACTCCTACAATGAGCAGTTCTTC
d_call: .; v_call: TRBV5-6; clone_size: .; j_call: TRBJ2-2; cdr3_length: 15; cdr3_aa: CASRNMKGNSGELFF; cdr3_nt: TGTGCCAGCAGGAACATGAAAGGGAATTCCGGGGAGCTGTTTTTT
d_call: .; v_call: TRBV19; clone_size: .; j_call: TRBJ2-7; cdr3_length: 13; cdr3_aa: CASSPADSYEQYF; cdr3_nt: TGTGCCAGTAGTCCGGCGGACTCCTACGAGCAGTACTTC
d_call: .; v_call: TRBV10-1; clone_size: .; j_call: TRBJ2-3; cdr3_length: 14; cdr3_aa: CASSERVGGYTQYF; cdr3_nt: TGCGCCAGCAGTGAGAGAGTCGGCGGTTATACGCAGTATTTT
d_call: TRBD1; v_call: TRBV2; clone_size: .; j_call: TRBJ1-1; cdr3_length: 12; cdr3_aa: CASSEQTGTSFF; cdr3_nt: TGTGCCAGCAGTGAACAGACAGGGACGAGCTTCTTT
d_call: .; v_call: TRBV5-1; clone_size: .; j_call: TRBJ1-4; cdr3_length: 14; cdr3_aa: CASSFTQGSEKLFF; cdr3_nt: TGCGCCAGCAGCTTTACTCAGGGGAGCGAAAAACTGTTTTTT
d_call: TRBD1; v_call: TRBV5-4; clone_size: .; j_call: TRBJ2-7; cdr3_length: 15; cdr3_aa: CASSPGQGGTYEQYF; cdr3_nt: TGTGCCAGCAGCCCAGGACAGGGGGGTACCTACGAGCAGTACTTC
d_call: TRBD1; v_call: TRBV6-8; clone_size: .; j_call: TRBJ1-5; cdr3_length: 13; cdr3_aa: CASNDRGCQPQHF; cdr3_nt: TGTGCCAGCAACGACAGGGGGTGTCAGCCCCAGCATTTT
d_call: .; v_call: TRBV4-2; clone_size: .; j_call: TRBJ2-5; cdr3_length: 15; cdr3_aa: CASSQADTSQETQYF; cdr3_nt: TGTGCCAGCAGCCAGGCAGACACCTCCCAAGAGACCCAGTACTTC
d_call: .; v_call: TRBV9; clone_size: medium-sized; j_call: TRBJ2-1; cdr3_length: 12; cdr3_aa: CASSGGVDEQFF; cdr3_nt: TGTGCCAGCAGCGGGGGGGTCGATGAGCAGTTCTTC
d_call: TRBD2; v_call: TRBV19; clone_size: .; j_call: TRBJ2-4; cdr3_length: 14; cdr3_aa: CASSRRGLAGSLYF; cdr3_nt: TGTGCCAGTAGTCGCAGGGGACTAGCGGGGTCATTGTACTTC
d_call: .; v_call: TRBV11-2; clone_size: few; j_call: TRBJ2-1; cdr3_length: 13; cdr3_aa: CASSLVHYNEQFF; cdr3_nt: TGTGCCAGCAGCTTAGTCCACTACAATGAGCAGTTCTTC
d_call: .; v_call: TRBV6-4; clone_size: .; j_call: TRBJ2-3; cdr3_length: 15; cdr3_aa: CASSSRGGGTDTQYF; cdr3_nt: TGTGCCAGCAGCTCGCGCGGGGGCGGCACAGATACGCAGTATTTT
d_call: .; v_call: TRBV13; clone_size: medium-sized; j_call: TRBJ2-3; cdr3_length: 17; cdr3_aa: CASSLGRQPPAHDTQYF; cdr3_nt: TGTGCCAGCAGCTTAGGCCGGCAGCCCCCAGCACACGATACGCAGTATTTT
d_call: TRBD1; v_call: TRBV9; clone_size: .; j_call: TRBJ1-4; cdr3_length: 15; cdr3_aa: CASSDGQGRWEKLFF; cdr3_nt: TGTGCCAGCAGCGACGGACAGGGGCGCTGGGAAAAACTGTTTTTT
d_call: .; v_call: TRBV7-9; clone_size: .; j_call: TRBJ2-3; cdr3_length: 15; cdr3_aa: CASSFRAFGTDTQYF; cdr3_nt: TGTGCCAGCAGCTTTCGAGCGTTTGGCACAGATACGCAGTATTTT
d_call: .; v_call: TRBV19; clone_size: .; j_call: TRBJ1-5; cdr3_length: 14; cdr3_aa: CASSMAGGNQPQHF; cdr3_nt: TGTGCCAGTAGTATGGCAGGGGGCAATCAGCCCCAGCATTTT
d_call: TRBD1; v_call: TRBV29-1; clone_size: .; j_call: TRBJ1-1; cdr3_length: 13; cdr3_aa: CSGYRGQGTEAFF; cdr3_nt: TGCAGCGGGTACAGGGGCCAGGGCACTGAAGCTTTCTTT
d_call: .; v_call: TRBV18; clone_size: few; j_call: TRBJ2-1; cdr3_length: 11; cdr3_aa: CASSNGHEQFF; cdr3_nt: TGTGCCAGCTCAAACGGGCATGAGCAGTTCTTC
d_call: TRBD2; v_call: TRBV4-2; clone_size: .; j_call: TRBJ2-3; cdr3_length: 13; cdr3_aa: CASSRGLADTQYF; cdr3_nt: TGTGCCAGCAGCCGCGGACTAGCAGATACGCAGTATTTT
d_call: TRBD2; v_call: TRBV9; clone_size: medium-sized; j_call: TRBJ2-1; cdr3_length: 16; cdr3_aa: CASSVGGSGRESEQFF; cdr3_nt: TGTGCCAGCAGCGTAGGGGGTAGCGGGAGGGAGAGTGAGCAGTTCTTC
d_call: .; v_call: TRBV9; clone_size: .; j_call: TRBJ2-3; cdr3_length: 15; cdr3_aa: CASSVAGGGTDTQYF; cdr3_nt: TGTGCCAGCAGCGTCGCGGGCGGGGGCACAGATACGCAGTATTTT
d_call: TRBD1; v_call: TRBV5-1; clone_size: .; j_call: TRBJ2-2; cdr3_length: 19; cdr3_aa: CASSLLPRGTGGAAGELFF; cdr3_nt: TGCGCCAGCAGCTTGTTGCCCCGGGGGACAGGGGGCGCTGCCGGGGAGCTGTTTTTT
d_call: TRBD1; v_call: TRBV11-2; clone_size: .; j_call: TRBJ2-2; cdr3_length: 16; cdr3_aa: CASRPPRTGGAGELFF; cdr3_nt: TGTGCCAGCAGACCTCCGCGGACAGGGGGGGCCGGGGAGCTGTTTTTT
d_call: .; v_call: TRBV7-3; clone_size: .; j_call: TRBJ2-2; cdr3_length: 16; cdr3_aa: CASSLRHLANTGELFF; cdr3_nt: TGTGCCAGCAGCTTACGGCATTTGGCGAACACCGGGGAGCTGTTTTTT
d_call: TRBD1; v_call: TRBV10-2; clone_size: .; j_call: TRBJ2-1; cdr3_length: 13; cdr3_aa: CASKSGQINEQFF; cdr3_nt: TGCGCCAGCAAATCGGGACAGATCAATGAGCAGTTCTTC
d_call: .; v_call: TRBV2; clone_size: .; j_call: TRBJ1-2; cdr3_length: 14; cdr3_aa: CASSEGGQGYGYTF; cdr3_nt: TGTGCCAGCAGTGAAGGGGGACAAGGCTATGGCTACACCTTC
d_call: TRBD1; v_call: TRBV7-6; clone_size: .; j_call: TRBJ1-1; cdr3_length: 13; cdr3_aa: CASRQGSNTEAFF; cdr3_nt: TGTGCCAGCAGACAGGGGAGTAACACTGAAGCTTTCTTT
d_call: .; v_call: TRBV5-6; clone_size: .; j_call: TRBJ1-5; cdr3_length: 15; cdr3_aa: CASSTWGSWNQPQHF; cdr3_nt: TGTGCCAGCAGCACCTGGGGCAGTTGGAATCAGCCCCAGCATTTT
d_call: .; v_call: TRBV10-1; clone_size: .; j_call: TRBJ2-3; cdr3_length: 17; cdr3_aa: CASSETVGGRGADTQYF; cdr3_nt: TGCGCCAGCAGTGAGACTGTAGGCGGCCGCGGCGCAGATACGCAGTATTTT
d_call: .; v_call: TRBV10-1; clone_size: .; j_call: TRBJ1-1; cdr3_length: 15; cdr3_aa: CASSDSRQLNTEAFF; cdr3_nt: TGCGCCAGCAGTGACTCTCGACAGCTGAACACTGAAGCTTTCTTT
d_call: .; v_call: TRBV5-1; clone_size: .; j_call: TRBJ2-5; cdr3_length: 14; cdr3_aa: CASSPGQIQETQYF; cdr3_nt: TGCGCCAGCAGCCCCGGACAGATCCAAGAGACCCAGTACTTC
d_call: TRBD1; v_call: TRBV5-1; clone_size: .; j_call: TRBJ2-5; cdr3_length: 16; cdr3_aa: CASSLKYRGGGETQYF; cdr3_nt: TGCGCCAGCAGCTTGAAATACAGGGGTGGAGGAGAGACCCAGTACTTC
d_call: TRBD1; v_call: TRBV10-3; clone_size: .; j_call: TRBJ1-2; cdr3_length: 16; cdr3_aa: CAISEQGQGGGLGYTF; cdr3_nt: TGTGCCATCAGTGAACAAGGACAGGGAGGGGGGCTAGGCTACACCTTC
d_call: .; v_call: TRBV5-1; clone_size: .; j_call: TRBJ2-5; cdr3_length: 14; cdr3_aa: CASSSGPGQETQYF; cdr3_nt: TGCGCCAGCAGCTCGGGACCCGGACAAGAGACCCAGTACTTC
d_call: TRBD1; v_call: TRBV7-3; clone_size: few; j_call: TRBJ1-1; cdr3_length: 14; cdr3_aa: CASSSGQGNTEAFF; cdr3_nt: TGTGCCAGCAGTTCTGGACAGGGGAACACTGAAGCTTTCTTT
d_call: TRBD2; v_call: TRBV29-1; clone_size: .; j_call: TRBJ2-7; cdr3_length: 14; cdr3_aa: CSVLGTAGGGEQYF; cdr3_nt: TGCAGCGTCTTAGGAACAGCGGGGGGCGGGGAGCAGTACTTC
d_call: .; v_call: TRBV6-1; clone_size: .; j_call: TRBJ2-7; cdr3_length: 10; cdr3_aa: CASSGPEQYF; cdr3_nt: TGTGCCAGCAGTGGTCCCGAGCAGTACTTC
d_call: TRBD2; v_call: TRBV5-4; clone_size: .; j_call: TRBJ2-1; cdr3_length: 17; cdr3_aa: CASSPGLAGGKNREQFF; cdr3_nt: TGTGCCAGCAGCCCGGGACTAGCGGGAGGTAAGAATCGGGAGCAGTTCTTC
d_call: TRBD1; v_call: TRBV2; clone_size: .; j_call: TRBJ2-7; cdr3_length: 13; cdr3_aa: CASSTDRTYEQYF; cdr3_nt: TGTGCCAGCAGTACGGACAGGACTTACGAGCAGTACTTC
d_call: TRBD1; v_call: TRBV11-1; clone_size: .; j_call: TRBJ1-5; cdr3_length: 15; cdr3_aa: CASSSRDRRSQPQHF; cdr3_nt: TGTGCCAGCAGCTCTAGGGACAGGAGGAGTCAGCCCCAGCATTTT
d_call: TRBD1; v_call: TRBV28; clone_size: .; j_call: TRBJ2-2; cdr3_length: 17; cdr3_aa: CASRGQGIGFLPGELFF; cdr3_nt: TGTGCCAGCAGGGGACAGGGGATTGGTTTTCTCCCCGGGGAGCTGTTTTTT
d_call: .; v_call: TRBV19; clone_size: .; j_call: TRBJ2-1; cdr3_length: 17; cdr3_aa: CASNQRATQSSYNEQFF; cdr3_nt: TGTGCCAGTAACCAGCGGGCAACTCAGAGCTCCTACAATGAGCAGTTCTTC
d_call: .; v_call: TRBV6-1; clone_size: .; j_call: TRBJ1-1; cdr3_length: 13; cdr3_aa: CASSESAAGFAFF; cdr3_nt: TGTGCCAGCAGTGAATCTGCGGCAGGGTTCGCTTTCTTT
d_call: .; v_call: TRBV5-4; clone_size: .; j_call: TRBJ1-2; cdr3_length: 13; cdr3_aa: CAMVGVGDYGYTF; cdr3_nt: TGTGCCATGGTAGGGGTAGGGGACTATGGCTACACCTTC
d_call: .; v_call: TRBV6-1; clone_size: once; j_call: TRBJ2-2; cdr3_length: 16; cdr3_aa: CASSEAASGNTGELFF; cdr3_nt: TGTGCCAGCAGTGAAGCCGCATCGGGGAACACCGGGGAGCTGTTTTTT
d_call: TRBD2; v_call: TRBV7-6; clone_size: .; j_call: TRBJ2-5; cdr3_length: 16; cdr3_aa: CASSLRLAGDQETQYF; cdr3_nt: TGTGCCAGCAGCTTACGACTAGCGGGGGACCAAGAGACCCAGTACTTC
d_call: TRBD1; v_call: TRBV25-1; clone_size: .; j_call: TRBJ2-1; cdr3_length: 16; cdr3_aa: CASSLQGEFSYNEQFF; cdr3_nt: TGTGCCAGCAGTCTCCAGGGGGAATTCTCCTACAATGAGCAGTTCTTC
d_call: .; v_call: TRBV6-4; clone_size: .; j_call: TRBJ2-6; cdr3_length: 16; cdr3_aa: CASSDSKSFGANVLTF; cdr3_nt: TGTGCCAGCAGTGACTCGAAAAGTTTTGGGGCCAACGTCCTGACTTTC